This TCR beta chain was sequenced during a study of blood T cell repertoires in COVID-19. Turning to the study itself: From T cells, B-cell-depleted T cells, or PBMCs came the material, which was cDNA or gDNA.

This CDR3 contains 16 residues. CDR1 MNHEY and CDR2 SVGAGI come from the germline V gene. The V gene end was trimmed by 0 bases and the J gene end by 3 bases; junction bases not matched to a gene: 4. A word on this clone: This same CDR3 is encoded by further DNA sequences in the sample.

Clones were sequenced by immunoSEQ multiplex PCR, and TCRdb holds only the in-frame ones, with some missing. The data contain some 450,000 clones, about 90% of them singletons. The sequence was collected from a man aged 18 to 30 with COVID-19, enrolled during active disease. The sequenced sample consisted of peripheral blood. The chain has TRBV6-5 and TRBJ2-5; TRBD2 agrees at 10 bases. CDR3 residues: CASSYSSLAGEETQYF. As DNA, the CDR3 is TGTGCCAGCAGTTACTCGAGTCTAGCGGGAGAAGAGACCCAGTACTTC.